Presented here are 29 T cell receptor beta chains from one specimen sequenced in a study of blood T cell repertoires in COVID-19. Generated by immunoSEQ multiplex PCR, the TCRdb table keeps only in-frame clones and is missing some. The sample comprises roughly 250,000 clones, over 80% of which are singletons, and around 6.8% rests with the top ten. Sequenced: peripheral blood. These receptor sequences come from a woman aged 55-69 years with active or convalescent COVID-19.

This chain links TRBV19 with TRBJ2-6, with a possible D match to TRBD2 (7 bases). Germline-derived CDR1 and CDR2 are LNHDA and SQIVND (reference sequence). The V end lost 4 bases, the J end lost 0 bases, and 10 bases lay between the germline ends. The CDR3 runs 16 residues. The DNA for the CDR3 is TGTGCCAGTAGTACGCGGGGGCTCTCTGGGGCCAACGTCCTGACTTTC. It translates to CASSTRGLSGANVLTF.

The chain joins TRBV28 to TRBJ1-3; D call uncertain. Germline CDR1 reads MDHEN; CDR2 reads SYDVKM. This CDR3 comprises 12 residues. With 3 bases removed from V and 8 bases from J, the gap between germline ends came to 8 bases. The CDR3 nucleotides are TGTGCCAGCAGTTTTGCCGGAGACACCATATATTTT. As protein: CASSFAGDTIYF.

On this clone: A read error may explain this, as a much larger clone is one base away. The rearrangement joins TRBV14 to TRBJ1-4; 8 nucleotides align to TRBD1. Germline values: CDR1 SGHDN, CDR2 FVKESK. The V gene end was trimmed by 8 bases and the J gene end by 8 bases; junction bases not matched to a gene: 16. The CDR3 runs to 16 residues. CDR3 amino acids: CASGRPRTGKNEKLFF. In DNA, the CDR3 is TGTGCCAGCGGCCGACCCCGGACAGGGAAGAACGAAAAACTGTTTTTT.

This clone was detected once. V usage is TRBV28 and J usage is TRBJ2-2, with TRBD2 matching 8 bases. The CDR3 is made up of 16 amino acids. CDR1 MDHEN and CDR2 SYDVKM come from the germline V gene. Unmatched junction bases numbered 8, after V lost 7 bases and J lost 1 base. In nucleotides, the CDR3 is TGTGCCAGCATTCGTCGGCTAGCGGGGAACACCGGGGAGCTGTTTTTT. This gives the protein CASIRRLAGNTGELFF. Using reference TRBV28 and TRBJ2-2 for the parts outside the CDR3, the full variable domain is DVKVTQSSRYLVKRTGEKVFLECVQDMDHENMFWYRQDPGLGLRLIYFSYDVKMKEKGDIPEGYSVSREKKERFSLILESASTNQTSMYLCASIRRLAGNTGELFFGEGSRLTVL.

V usage is TRBV20-1 and J usage is TRBJ2-7; TRBD2 aligns across 12 bases. V trimming: 6 bases; J trimming: 2 bases; junction bases outside the gene matches: 20. The CDR3 extends over 19 amino acids. Germline CDR1 reads DFQATT; CDR2 reads SNEGSKA (reference sequence). CDR3 amino acids: CSASSQGLAGGPPPYEQYF. The CDR3 DNA reads TGCAGTGCCAGTTCACAGGGGCTAGCGGGAGGGCCTCCCCCCTACGAGCAGTACTTC.

The chain links TRBV9 to TRBJ2-5; possible D gene TRBD1, 6 bases. V gave up 2 bases and J gave up 3 bases, with 8 bases separating them. The germline gives CDR1 SGDLS, CDR2 YYNGEE. CDR3 size: 13 residues. In DNA form, the CDR3 reads TGTGCCAGCAGCGTCTGGACAGAAGAGACCCAGTACTTC. The encoded protein is CASSVWTEETQYF.

The chain recombines TRBV7-3 with TRBJ2-5, with D perhaps matching TRBD1 (6 bases). The CDR3 runs 14 residues. The germline V and J ends were trimmed by 5 bases and 5 bases, with 15 bases remaining between them. The germline CDR1 and CDR2 sequences are SGHTA and FQGTGA. This chain's CDR3 is CASSASTGTETQYF. CDR3 nucleotides: TGTGCCAGCAGCGCCTCAACAGGGACGGAGACCCAGTACTTC.

Comment on this clone: The sample holds other DNA sequences that translate to the same CDR3. This sequence joins TRBV5-1 and TRBJ2-1; TRBD1 matches 9 bases. The CDR3 runs 13 residues. The V segment lost 4 bases and the J segment 6 bases; nucleotides outside the gene matches: 2. Per germline, CDR1 SGHRS and CDR2 YFSETQ. The CDR3 protein is CASSRQGGNEQFF. The DNA for the CDR3 is TGCGCCAGCAGCCGACAGGGGGGCAATGAGCAGTTCTTC.

In DNA form, the CDR3 reads TGTGCCAGCAGTGGGCCTCTAGCGGGGGGACGGGAGACCCAGTACTTC. Encoded protein: CASSGPLAGGRETQYF. J is TRBJ2-5 and V is TRBV6-1, with TRBD2 matching 11 bases. The trim removed 4 bases at V and 5 bases at J, leaving 9 bases unmatched. Germline CDR1 is MNHNS and CDR2 is SASEGT. The CDR3 runs 16 residues.

A note on this clone: One end of the junction fails to match germline, which may point to a read error. Other DNA variants within this sample encode the same CDR3. This sequence joins TRBV7-9 and TRBJ2-3, with 8 bases fitting TRBD1. Per the germline V gene, CDR1 is SEHNR and CDR2 is FQNEAQ (reference sequence). The CDR3 has 15 residues. The CDR3 loop is CASSSGQGLTDTQYF. CDR3 nucleotides: TGTGCTAGCAGCTCCGGACAGGGTCTCACAGATACGCAGTATTTT.

This chain links TRBV28 with TRBJ1-3; the D is unclear. The V gene lost 3 bases and the J gene lost 2 bases, with 11 bases spanning the gap. Looked up from germline, CDR1 is MDHEN and CDR2 is SYDVKM. This CDR3 comprises 15 residues. This CDR3 reads CASSFYVGAGNTIYF. The CDR3 DNA reads TGTGCCAGCAGTTTTTATGTGGGCGCTGGAAACACCATATATTTT.

In its sample, this clone was seen a few times. The genes are TRBV11-3 and TRBJ2-7; TRBD2 agrees at 11 bases. There are 17 residues in the CDR3. Germline CDR1 SGHNT, CDR2 YENEEA. V lost 3 bases and J lost 0; bases outside the gene matches: 7. CDR3 residues: CASSLGLADWTSYEQYF. CDR3 DNA: TGTGCCAGCAGCTTGGGACTAGCGGACTGGACCTCCTACGAGCAGTACTTC.

The chain is built from TRBV6-5 and TRBJ1-5; D possibly corresponds to TRBD1 (6 bases). Trimming removed 6 bases at V and 1 base at J, with 13 bases between. This CDR3 has 15 amino acids. Germline V lookup: CDR1 MNHEY, CDR2 SVGAGI. For the CDR3, the DNA is TGTGCCAGCAGAGCCAGTACAGGGAGCAATCAGCCCCAGCATTTT. Translating gives CASRASTGSNQPQHF.

This clone has a handful of counts. This rearrangement joins TRBV4-2 to TRBJ1-1; D might be TRBD1 (5 bases). Germline CDR1 is LGHNA and CDR2 is YNFKEQ. Between the trimmed V and J ends, which lost 0 bases and 1 base, there was a span of 9 bases. The CDR3 totals 15 residues. CDR3 DNA sequence: TGTGCCAGCAGCCAAGAAAGACAGTCGAACACTGAAGCTTTCTTT. Translated, it gives CASSQERQSNTEAFF.

The V gene is TRBV11-3, the J gene TRBJ1-6; TRBD1 aligns across 7 bases. Germline V lookup: CDR1 SGHNT, CDR2 YENEEA. This CDR3 spans 14 amino acids. Germline trimming cut 2 bases from V and 9 bases from J; bases unmatched to any gene: 4. The DNA of the CDR3 is TGTGCCAGCAGCTTATTAGGGGGCGGTTCACCCCTCCACTTT. This translates into CASSLLGGGSPLHF.

The J gene is TRBJ1-2, the V gene TRBV5-6; 7 positions match TRBD1. CDR1 and CDR2 from the germline V gene are SGHDT and YYEEEE. J gave up 7 bases and V 2 bases, and 11 bases lay outside the gene matches. The length of the CDR3 is 15 residues. The CDR3 DNA is TGTGCCAGCAGCTTAAAATCGACAGGGAACGGTGGCTACACCTTC. Its translation: CASSLKSTGNGGYTF.

The rearrangement joins TRBV6-1 to TRBJ1-5; D is unresolved. The CDR3 has 14 amino acids. CDR1 and CDR2 from the germline V gene are MNHNS and SASEGT. Trimming left V 2 bases short and J 3 bases short, with 8 bases between. CDR3 residues: CASSEQQSNQPQHF. CDR3 nucleotides: TGTGCCAGCAGTGAACAACAGTCCAATCAGCCCCAGCATTTT.

Worth noting for this clone: Relative to the germline gene, one junction end is altered; a read error may explain this. The chain combines TRBV27 with TRBJ2-1; no clear D gene. Germline V gene lookup returns CDR1 MNHEY and CDR2 SMNVEV (reference sequence). The CDR3 extends over 15 amino acids. CDR3 in amino acids: CASSLSQLSYNEQFF. For the CDR3, the DNA is TGTGCCAGCAGTCTATCACAGCTCTCCTACAATGAGCAGTTCTTC.

CDR3 loop: CASSMSGAYGYTF. CDR3 sequence (DNA): TGTGCCAGCAGTATGTCAGGGGCATATGGCTACACCTTC. The chain uses TRBV6-5 and TRBJ1-2, with TRBD1 as a possible D gene (6 bases). Germline V lookup: CDR1 MNHEY, CDR2 SVGAGI. The CDR3 loop spans 13 amino acids. Trimming removed 5 bases from V and 5 bases from J, with 12 bases in between.

The rearrangement uses TRBV11-2 and TRBJ2-7; TRBD1 matches at 7 bases. The germline CDR1 and CDR2 sequences are SGHAT and FQNNGV. Trimming removed 5 bases from V and 4 bases from J; junction bases left unmatched: 5. The CDR3 totals 13 residues. In nucleotides, the CDR3 is TGTGCCAGCAGCCGGGACAGCTTATACGAGCAGTACTTC. This translates into CASSRDSLYEQYF.

For this clone: The same CDR3 can be traced to other DNA sequences in this sample. The V call is TRBV5-1, the J call TRBJ2-1; 9 bases match TRBD2. Trimming removed 3 bases from V and 4 bases from J; junction bases left unmatched: 5. The CDR3 sequence is 15 residues long. Germline CDR1 is SGHRS and CDR2 is YFSETQ. CDR3 loop: CASSSRLAAYNEQFF. As DNA, the CDR3 is TGCGCCAGCAGCTCAAGACTAGCGGCATACAATGAGCAGTTCTTC.

The chain couples TRBV12-3 or TRBV12-4 to TRBJ2-5; 13 nucleotides agree with TRBD2. The length of the CDR3 is 13 residues. The J segment lost 10 bases and the V segment lost 5 bases, leaving 4 bases of the junction unmatched. The CDR3 loop reads CASSPGLAGSQYF. CDR3 coding DNA: TGTGCCAGCAGTCCGGGACTAGCGGGGAGCCAGTACTTC.

The gene calls are TRBV4-1 and TRBJ1-5; 7 nucleotides align to TRBD1. Germline loops: CDR1 MGHRA, CDR2 YSYEKL. The V gene end was trimmed by 4 bases and the J gene end by 5 bases; junction bases not matched to a gene: 2. The CDR3 totals 13 residues. The CDR3 nucleotides are TGCGCCAGCAGCCGACAGGGACATCAGCCCCAGCATTTT. Translated: CASSRQGHQPQHF.

The chain combines TRBV5-5 with TRBJ1-5, with 7 bases aligning to TRBD1. CDR1 and CDR2 from the germline V gene are SGHKS and YYEKEE (reference sequence). The CDR3 spans 15 residues. V shed 0 bases, J shed 4 bases, and the junction held 4 bases outside the gene matches. The CDR3 DNA sequence: TGTGCCAGCAGCTTGGCCTGGACAGGTAATCAGCCCCAGCATTTT. Amino acid sequence: CASSLAWTGNQPQHF.

Written as DNA, the CDR3 is TGTGCCAGCTCACCACGGGACAGGGGCCACGAGCAGTACGTC. Protein product: CASSPRDRGHEQYV. V is TRBV18 and J is TRBJ2-7; 10 bases are a match to TRBD1. There are 14 residues in the CDR3. The V and J ends lost 1 base and 5 bases, in that order; junction bases with no gene match: 2. Germline V lookup: CDR1 KGHSH, CDR2 LQKENI.

The rearrangement joins TRBV19 to TRBJ2-2; 8 nucleotides line up with TRBD2. The junction had 8 bases not matched to a gene; V was cut back by 7 bases and J by 4 bases. The CDR3 spans 15 residues. Germline assignment: CDR1 LNHDA and CDR2 SQIVND (reference sequence). For the CDR3, the DNA is TGTGCCAGTACCCCGAGCGGGAGCTCCACCGGGGAGCTGTTTTTT. Amino acids: CASTPSGSSTGELFF.

V gene TRBV19 combines with J gene TRBJ2-7; 10 bases fit TRBD2. The CDR3 length is 15 residues. The germline gives CDR1 LNHDA, CDR2 SQIVND (reference sequence). With V trimmed by 10 bases and J by 3 bases, 12 bases remained unmatched. The CDR3: CATHQRASGSYEQYF. The CDR3 DNA reads TGTGCCACTCATCAGCGGGCTAGCGGGAGCTACGAGCAGTACTTC.

V is TRBV4-2 and J is TRBJ2-1; D perhaps matches TRBD1 (5 bases). The CDR3 covers 15 residues. Germline V gene lookup returns CDR1 LGHNA and CDR2 YNFKEQ. V was cut by 0 bases and J by 4 bases, with 10 bases left in between. Here the CDR3 DNA reads TGTGCCAGCAGCCAAGATCCCGGACATTACAATGAGCAGTTCTTC. The encoded protein is CASSQDPGHYNEQFF.

This clone was detected once. The chain couples TRBV30 to TRBJ1-1, with 8 bases lining up with TRBD1. CDR1 GTSNPN and CDR2 SVGIG come from the germline V gene (reference sequence). V lost 3 bases to trimming and J lost 3 bases; unmatched junction nucleotides: 3. The CDR3 length is 13 residues. As DNA, the CDR3 is TGTGCCTGGAGAAGGACAGGGCACACTGAAGCTTTCTTT. It yields the protein CAWRRTGHTEAFF.